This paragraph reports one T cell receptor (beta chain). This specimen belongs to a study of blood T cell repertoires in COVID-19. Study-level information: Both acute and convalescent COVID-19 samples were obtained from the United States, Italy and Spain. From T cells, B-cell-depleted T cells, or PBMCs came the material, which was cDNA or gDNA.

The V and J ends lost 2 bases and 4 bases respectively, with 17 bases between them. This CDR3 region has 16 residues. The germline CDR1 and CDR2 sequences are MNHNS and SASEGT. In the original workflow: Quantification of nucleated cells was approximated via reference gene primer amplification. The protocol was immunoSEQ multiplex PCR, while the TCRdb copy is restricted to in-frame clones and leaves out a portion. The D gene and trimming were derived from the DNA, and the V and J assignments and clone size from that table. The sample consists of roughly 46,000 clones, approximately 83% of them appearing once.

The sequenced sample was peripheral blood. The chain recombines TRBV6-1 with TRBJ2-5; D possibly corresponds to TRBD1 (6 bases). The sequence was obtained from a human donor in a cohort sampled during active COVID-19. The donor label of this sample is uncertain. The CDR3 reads CASSERSGGRGETQYF. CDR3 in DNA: TGTGCCAGCAGTGAAAGGTCTGGGGGCCGGGGAGAGACCCAGTACTTC.